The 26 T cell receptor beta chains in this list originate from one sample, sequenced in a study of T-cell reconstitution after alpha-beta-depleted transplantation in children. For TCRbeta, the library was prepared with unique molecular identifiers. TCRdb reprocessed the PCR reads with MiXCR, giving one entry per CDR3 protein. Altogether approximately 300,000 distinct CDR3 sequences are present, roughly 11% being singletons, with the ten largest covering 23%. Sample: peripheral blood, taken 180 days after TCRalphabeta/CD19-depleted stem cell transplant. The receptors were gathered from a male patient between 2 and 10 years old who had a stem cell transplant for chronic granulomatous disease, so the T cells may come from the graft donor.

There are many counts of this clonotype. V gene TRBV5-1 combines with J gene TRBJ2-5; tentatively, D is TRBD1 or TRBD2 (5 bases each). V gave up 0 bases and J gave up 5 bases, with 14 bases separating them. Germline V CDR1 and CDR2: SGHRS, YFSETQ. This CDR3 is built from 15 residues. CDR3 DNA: TGCGCCAGCAGCTTGGAAGTACTGGGACGTGAGACCCAGTACTTC. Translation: CASSLEVLGRETQYF.

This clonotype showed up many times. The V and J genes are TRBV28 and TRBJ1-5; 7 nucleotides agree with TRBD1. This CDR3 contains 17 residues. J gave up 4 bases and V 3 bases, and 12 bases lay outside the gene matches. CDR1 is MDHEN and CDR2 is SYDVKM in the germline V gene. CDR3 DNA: TGTGCCAGCAGTTTGGTGGGACAGCGGAGGTGGAATCAGCCCCAGCATTTT. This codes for CASSLVGQRRWNQPQHF.

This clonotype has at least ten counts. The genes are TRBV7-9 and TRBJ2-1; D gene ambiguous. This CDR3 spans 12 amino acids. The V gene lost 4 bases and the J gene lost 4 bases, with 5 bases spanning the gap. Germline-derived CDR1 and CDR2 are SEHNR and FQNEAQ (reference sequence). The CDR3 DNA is TGTGCCAGCAGCTGGTATTACAATGAGCAGTTCTTC. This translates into CASSWYYNEQFF. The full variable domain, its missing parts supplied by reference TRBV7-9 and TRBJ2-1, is DTGVSQNPRHKITKRGQNVTFRCDPISEHNRLYWYRQTLGQGPEFLTYFQNEAQLEKSRLLSDRFSAERPKGSFSTLEIQRTEQGDSAMYLCASSWYYNEQFFGPGTRLTVL.

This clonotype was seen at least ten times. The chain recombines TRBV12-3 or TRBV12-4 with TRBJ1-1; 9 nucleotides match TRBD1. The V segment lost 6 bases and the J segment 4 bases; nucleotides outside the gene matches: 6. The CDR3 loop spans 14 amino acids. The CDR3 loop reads CASSLDRGITEAFF. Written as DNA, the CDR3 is TGTGCCAGCAGCCTGGACAGGGGAATCACTGAAGCTTTCTTT.

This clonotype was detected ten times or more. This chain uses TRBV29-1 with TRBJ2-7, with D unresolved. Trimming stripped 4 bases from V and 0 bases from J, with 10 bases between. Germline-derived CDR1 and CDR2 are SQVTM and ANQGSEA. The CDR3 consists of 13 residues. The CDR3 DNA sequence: TGCAGCGTTGGATCTGGACGCTCCTACGAGCAGTACTTC. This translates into CSVGSGRSYEQYF.

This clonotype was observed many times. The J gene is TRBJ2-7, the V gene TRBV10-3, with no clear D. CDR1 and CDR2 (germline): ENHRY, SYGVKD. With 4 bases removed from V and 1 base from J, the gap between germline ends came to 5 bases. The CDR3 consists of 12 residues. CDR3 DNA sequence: TGTGCCATCAGTGGCCCTTCCTACGAGCAGTACTTC. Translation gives CAISGPSYEQYF.

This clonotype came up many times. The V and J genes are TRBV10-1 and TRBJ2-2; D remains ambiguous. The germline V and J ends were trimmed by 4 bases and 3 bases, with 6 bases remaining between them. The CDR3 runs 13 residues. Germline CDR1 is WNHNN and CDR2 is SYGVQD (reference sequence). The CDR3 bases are TGCGCCAGCAGTGGTGCGTACACCGGGGAGCTGTTTTTT. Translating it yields CASSGAYTGELFF.

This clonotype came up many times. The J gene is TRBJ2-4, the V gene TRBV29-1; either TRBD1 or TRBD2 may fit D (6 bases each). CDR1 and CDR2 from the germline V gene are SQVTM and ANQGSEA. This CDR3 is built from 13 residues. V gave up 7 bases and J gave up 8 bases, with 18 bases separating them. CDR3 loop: CSAKRGDLDIQYF. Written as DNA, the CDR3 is TGCAGCGCCAAAAGGGGGGATCTGGACATTCAGTACTTC.

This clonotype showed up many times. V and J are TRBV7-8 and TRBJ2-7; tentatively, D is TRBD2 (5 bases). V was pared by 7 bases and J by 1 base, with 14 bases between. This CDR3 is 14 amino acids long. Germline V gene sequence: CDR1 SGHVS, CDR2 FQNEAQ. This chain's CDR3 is CASTPRRGSYEQYF. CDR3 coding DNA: TGTGCCAGCACCCCCCGACGGGGTTCCTACGAGCAGTACTTC.

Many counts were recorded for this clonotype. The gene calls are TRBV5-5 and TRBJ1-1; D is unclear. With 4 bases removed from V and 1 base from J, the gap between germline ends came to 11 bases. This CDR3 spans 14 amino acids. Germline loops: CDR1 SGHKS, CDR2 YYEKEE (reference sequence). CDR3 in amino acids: CASSATGRNTEAFF. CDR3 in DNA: TGTGCCAGCAGCGCAACCGGGAGGAACACTGAAGCTTTCTTT.

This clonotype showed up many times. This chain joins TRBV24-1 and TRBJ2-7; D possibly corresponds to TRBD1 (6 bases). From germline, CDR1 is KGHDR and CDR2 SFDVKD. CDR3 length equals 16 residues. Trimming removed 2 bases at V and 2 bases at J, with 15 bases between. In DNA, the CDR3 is TGTGCCACCAGTGATTCGGACAGAATAAGTACCTACGAGCAGTACTTC. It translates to CATSDSDRISTYEQYF.

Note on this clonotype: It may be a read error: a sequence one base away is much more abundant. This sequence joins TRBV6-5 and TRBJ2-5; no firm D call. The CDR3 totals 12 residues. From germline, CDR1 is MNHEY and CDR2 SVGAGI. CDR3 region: CASSDPLETQHF. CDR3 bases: TGTGCCAGCAGTGATCCACTCGAGACCCAGCACTTC.

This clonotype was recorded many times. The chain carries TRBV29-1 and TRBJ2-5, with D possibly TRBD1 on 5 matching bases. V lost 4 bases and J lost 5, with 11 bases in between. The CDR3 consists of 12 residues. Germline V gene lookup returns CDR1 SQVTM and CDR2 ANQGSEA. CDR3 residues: CSVGPPGETQYF. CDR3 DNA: TGCAGCGTTGGCCCTCCAGGGGAGACCCAGTACTTC.

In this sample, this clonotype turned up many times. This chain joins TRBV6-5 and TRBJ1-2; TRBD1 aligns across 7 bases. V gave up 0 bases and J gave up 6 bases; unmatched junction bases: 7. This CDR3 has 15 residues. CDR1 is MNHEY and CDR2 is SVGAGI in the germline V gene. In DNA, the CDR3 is TGTGCCAGCAGTTACTCGGCACAGGGGTTGCATGGCTACACCTTC. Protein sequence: CASSYSAQGLHGYTF.

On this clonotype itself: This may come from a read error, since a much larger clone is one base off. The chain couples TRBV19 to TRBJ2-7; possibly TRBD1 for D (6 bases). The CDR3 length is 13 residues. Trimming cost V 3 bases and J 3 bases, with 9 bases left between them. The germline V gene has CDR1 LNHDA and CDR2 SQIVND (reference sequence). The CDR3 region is CASSIGQRYEQYF. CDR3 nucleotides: TGTGCCAGTAGTATCGGACAGCGCTACGAGCAGTACTTC.

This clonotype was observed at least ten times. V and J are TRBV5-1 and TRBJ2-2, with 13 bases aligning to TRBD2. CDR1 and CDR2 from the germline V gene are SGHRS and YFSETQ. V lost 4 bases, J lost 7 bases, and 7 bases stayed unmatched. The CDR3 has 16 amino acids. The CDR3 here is CASSMGLAGFDGELFF. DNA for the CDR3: TGCGCCAGCAGCATGGGACTAGCGGGATTCGACGGGGAGCTGTTTTTT.

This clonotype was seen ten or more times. This chain's CDR3 is CSVEETRSYNEQFF. CDR3 bases: TGCAGCGTTGAAGAGACACGGTCCTACAATGAGCAGTTCTTC. The gene calls are TRBV29-1 and TRBJ2-1, with D unclear. From germline, CDR1 is SQVTM and CDR2 ANQGSEA. The V and J ends lost 0 bases and 1 base respectively, with 7 bases between them. CDR3 length: 14 amino acids.

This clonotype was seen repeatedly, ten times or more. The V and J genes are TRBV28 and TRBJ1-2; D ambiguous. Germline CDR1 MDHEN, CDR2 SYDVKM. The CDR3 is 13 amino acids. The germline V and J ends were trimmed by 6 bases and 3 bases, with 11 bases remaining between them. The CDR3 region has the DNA TGTGCCAGCAGCTCAAAGAGAGACTATGGCTACACCTTC. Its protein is CASSSKRDYGYTF.

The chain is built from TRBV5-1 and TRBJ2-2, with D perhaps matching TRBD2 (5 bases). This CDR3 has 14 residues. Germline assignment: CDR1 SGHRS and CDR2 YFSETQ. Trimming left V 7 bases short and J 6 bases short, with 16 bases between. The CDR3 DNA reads TGCGCCAGCTCCTCCGGGGAGCTCTCCGGGGAGCTGTTTTTT. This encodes CASSSGELSGELFF.

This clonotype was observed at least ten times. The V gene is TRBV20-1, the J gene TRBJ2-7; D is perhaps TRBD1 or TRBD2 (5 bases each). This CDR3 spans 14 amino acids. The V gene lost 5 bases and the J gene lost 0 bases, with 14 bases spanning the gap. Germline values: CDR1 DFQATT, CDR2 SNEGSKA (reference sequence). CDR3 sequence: CSARASGPSYEQYF. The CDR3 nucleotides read TGCAGTGCTCGGGCCTCGGGGCCCTCCTACGAGCAGTACTTC.

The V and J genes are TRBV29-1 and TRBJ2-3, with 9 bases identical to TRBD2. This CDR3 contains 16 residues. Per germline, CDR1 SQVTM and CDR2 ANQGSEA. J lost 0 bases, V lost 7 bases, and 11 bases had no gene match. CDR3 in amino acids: CSGDIAGESSTDTQYF. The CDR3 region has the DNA TGCAGCGGTGACATAGCGGGAGAAAGTAGCACAGATACGCAGTATTTT.

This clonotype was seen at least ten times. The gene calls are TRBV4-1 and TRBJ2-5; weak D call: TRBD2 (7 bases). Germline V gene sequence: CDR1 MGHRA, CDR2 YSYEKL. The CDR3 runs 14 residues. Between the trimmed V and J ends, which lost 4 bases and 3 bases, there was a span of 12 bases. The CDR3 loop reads CASSLKGGEETQYF. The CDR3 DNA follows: TGCGCCAGCAGCCTCAAGGGGGGGGAAGAGACCCAGTACTTC.

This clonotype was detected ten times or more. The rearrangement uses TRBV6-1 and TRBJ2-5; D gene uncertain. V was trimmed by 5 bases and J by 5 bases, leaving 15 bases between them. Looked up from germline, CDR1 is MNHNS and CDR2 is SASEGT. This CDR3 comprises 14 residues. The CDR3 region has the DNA TGTGCCAGCAGTCCTAACGGGTTTAGGGAGACCCAGTACTTC. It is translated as CASSPNGFRETQYF.

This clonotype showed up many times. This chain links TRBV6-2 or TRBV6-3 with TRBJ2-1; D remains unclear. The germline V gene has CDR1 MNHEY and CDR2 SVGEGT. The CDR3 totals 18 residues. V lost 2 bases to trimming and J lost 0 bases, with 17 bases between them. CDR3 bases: TGTGCCAGCAGTTACCGAGGACGCCCTACGGGCTCCTACAATGAGCAGTTCTTC. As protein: CASSYRGRPTGSYNEQFF.

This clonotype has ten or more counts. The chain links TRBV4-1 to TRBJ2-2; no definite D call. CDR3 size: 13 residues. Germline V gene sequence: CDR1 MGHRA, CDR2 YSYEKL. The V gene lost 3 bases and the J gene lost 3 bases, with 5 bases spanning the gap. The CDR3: CASSQVDTGELFF. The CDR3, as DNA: TGCGCCAGCAGCCAGGTCGACACCGGGGAGCTGTTTTTT.

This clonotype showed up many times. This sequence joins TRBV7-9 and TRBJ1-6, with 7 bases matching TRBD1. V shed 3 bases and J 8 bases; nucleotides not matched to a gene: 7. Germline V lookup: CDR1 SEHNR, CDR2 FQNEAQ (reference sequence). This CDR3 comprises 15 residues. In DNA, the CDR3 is TGTGCCAGCAGCTTGGGAGACAGGGACGATTCACCCCTCCACTTT. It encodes CASSLGDRDDSPLHF. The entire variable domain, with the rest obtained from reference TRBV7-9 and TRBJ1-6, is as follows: DTGVSQNPRHKITKRGQNVTFRCDPISEHNRLYWYRQTLGQGPEFLTYFQNEAQLEKSRLLSDRFSAERPKGSFSTLEIQRTEQGDSAMYLCASSLGDRDDSPLHFGNGTRLTVT.